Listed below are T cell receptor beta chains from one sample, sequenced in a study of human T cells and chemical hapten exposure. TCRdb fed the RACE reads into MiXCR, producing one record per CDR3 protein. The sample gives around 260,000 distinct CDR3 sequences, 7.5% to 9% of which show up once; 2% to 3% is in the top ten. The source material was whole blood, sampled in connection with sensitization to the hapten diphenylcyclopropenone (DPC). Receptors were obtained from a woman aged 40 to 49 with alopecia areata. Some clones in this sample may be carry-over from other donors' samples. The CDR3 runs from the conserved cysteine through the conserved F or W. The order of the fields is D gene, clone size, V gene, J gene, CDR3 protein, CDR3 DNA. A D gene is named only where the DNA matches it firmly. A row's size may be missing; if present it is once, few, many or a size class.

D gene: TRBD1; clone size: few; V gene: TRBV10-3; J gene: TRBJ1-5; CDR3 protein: CAISAFGQGMIQPQHF; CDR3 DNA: TGTGCCATCAGCGCATTCGGACAGGGTATGATTCAGCCCCAGCATTTT
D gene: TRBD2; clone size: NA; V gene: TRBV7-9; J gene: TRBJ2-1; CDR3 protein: CASSQGPLAGDEQFF; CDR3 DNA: TGTGCCAGCAGCCAGGGTCCCCTAGCGGGAGATGAGCAGTTCTTC
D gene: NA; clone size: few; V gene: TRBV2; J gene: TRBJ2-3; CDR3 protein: CASSADYLQDTQYF; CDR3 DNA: TGTGCCAGCAGTGCGGACTATCTTCAAGATACGCAGTATTTT
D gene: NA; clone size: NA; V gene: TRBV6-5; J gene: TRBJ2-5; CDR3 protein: CASSYSRGEHKETQYF; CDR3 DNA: TGTGCCAGCAGTTACTCGAGGGGTGAACATAAAGAGACCCAGTACTTC
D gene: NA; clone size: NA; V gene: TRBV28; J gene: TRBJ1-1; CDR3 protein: CASSFPGTEAFF; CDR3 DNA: TGTGCCAGCAGTTTTCCGGGGACTGAAGCTTTCTTT
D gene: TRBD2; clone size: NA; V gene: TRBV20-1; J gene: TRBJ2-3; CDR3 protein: CSAPRAGGYTDTQYF; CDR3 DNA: TGCAGTGCCCCACGGGCGGGAGGGTACACAGATACGCAGTATTTT
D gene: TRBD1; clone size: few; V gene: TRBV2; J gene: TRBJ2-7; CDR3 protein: CASSESPGGLNEQYF; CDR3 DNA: TGTGCCAGCAGTGAATCGCCAGGGGGCCTGAACGAGCAGTACTTC
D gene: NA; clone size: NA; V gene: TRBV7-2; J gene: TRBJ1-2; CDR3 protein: CASSPPDLNYGYTF; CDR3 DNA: TGTGCCAGCAGCCCGCCGGACCTTAACTATGGCTACACCTTC
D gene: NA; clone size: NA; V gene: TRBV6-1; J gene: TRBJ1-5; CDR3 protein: CASSGGLWQPQHF; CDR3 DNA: TGTGCCAGCAGTGGGGGCCTGTGGCAGCCCCAGCATTTT
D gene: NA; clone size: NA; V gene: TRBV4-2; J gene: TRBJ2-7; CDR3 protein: CASSQDRYEQYF; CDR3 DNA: TGTGCCAGCAGCCAAGACAGATACGAGCAGTACTTC
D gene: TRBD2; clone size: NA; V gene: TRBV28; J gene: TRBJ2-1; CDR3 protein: CASSSGGLASNEQFF; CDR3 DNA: TGTGCCAGCAGTTCGGGGGGACTAGCCTCCAATGAGCAGTTCTTC
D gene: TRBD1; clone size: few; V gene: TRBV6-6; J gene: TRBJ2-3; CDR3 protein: CASSARGPTDTQYF; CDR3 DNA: TGTGCCAGCAGTGCCAGGGGGCCTACAGATACGCAGTATTTT
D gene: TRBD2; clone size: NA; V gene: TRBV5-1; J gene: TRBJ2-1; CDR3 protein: CASSPRTSGVYNEQFF; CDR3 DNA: TGCGCCAGCAGCCCGCGGACTAGCGGGGTATACAATGAGCAGTTCTTC
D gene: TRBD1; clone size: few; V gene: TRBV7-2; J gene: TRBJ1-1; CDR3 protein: CASSLKAGQGPFGEAFF; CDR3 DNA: TGTGCCAGCAGCTTGAAAGCGGGACAGGGGCCGTTTGGTGAAGCTTTCTTT
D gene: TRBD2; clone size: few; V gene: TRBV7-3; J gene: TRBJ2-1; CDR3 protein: CASSLRGTSVNEQFF; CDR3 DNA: TGTGCCAGCAGCTTACGCGGGACTAGCGTGAATGAGCAGTTCTTC
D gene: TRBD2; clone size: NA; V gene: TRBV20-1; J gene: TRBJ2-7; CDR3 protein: CSADSGTIIHEQYF; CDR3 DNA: TGCAGTGCCGACTCGGGGACTATTATCCACGAGCAGTACTTC
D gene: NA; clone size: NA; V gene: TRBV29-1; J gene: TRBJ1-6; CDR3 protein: CSVEQAPDSPLHF; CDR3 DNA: TGCAGCGTTGAACAGGCGCCTGATTCACCCCTCCACTTT
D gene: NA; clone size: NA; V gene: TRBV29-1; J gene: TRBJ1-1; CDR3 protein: CSVGIGGTEAFF; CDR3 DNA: TGCAGCGTTGGTATTGGGGGCACTGAAGCTTTCTTT
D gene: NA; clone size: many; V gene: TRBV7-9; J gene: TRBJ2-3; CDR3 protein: CASSLRQSSTDTQYF; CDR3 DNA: TGTGCCAGCAGCTTGAGACAGTCGAGCACAGATACGCAGTATTTT
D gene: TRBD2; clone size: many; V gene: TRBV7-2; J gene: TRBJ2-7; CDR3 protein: CASSSRHSGRNEQYF; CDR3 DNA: TGTGCCAGCAGCAGCCGACATAGCGGGAGAAACGAGCAGTACTTC
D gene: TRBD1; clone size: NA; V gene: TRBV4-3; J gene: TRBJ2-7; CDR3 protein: CASSLRTGGPTDSYEQYF; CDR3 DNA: TGCGCCAGCAGCCTGCGGACAGGGGGCCCCACCGATTCCTACGAGCAGTACTTC
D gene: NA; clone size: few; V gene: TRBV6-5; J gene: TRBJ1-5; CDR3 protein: CASTGDQPQHF; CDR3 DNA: TGTGCCAGCACAGGGGATCAGCCCCAGCATTTT
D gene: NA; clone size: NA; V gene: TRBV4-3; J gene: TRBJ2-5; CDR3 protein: CASSQRPSAEETQYF; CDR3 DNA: TGCGCCAGCAGCCAACGACCTTCCGCCGAAGAGACCCAGTACTTC
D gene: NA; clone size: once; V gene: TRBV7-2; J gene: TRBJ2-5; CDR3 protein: CASSSPIGTQYF; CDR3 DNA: TGTGCCAGCAGCTCACCGATAGGGACCCAGTACTTC
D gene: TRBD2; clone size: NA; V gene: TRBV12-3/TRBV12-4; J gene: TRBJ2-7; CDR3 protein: CASSLGTGTRSYEQYF; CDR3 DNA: TGTGCCAGCAGTTTGGGGACCGGGACTAGGTCCTACGAGCAGTACTTC
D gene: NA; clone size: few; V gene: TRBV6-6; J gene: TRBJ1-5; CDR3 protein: CASSYLTGNQPQHF; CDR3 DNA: TGTGCCAGCAGTTACCTTACAGGGAATCAGCCCCAGCATTTT
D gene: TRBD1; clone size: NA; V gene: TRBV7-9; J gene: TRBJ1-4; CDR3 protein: CASSRTGGSEKLFF; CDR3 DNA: TGTGCCAGCAGCAGGACAGGGGGAAGTGAAAAACTGTTTTTT
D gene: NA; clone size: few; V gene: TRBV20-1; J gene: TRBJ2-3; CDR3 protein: CSARGPTSSKSTQYF; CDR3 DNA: TGCAGTGCTAGAGGGCCTACTTCATCCAAAAGTACGCAGTATTTT
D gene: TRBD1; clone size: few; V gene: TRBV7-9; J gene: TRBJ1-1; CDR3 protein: CASSFGQGVREAFF; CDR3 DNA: TGTGCCAGCAGCTTCGGACAGGGGGTAAGGGAAGCTTTCTTT